This TCR beta chain was observed in a study of T cells in women clearing cervical HPV infection listed by TCRdb under 2018. General notes on the study: The cases were roughly 23 women with histologically confirmed HPV16-related CIN3 or worse, and 2 of those women had invasive cancers. This exploratory proof-of-principle case-control study, nested within the Guanacaste HPV Natural History Study in Costa Rica, compared TCR repertoires among women with different cervical HPV16 outcomes. Blood from cases was collected at the visit where the lesion was first found, while blood from controls was collected once the infection could no longer be detected. Controls were more than 20 women whose single incident HPV16 infection cleared within 12 months without precancer or cancer developing. Median age was roughly 33 years in cases versus around 40 in controls, and baseline characteristics did not differ significantly. Since HLA typing was available for only a few women, HLA type could not be ruled out as a confounder. For cases, the median interval between lesion detection and blood sampling was around 140 days, with an interquartile range of about 85 to 210 days. Cases and controls were matched on year of sample collection and on age within five years. Five blinded duplicates per group were added as quality controls, so that about 60 samples were obtained: roughly 50 participants and some 10 replicates. The parent cohort enrolled 10,049 women aged 18 or older in Guanacaste, Costa Rica, in about 1993 to 1994 and followed the women for around seven years. Results the study describes overall, beyond this receptor: TRBV6-7 relative abundance was lower in cases than in controls (about 0.099% versus 0.16%; Bonferroni P = 0.0008). The cross-sectional design could not show whether associations preceded infection or resulted from it; effector/memory subsets and HPV-specific T cells were not isolated. Random forest classifiers combining richness and V gene abundances distinguished cases from controls with an estimated AUC of roughly 0.83. Because the number of T cells per sample was unknown, the richness differences could reflect varying T-cell content rather than repertoire biology. Significantly higher TCR repertoire richness was observed in CIN3+ cases than in controls across sequencing depths, whereas no difference in evenness was found.

In regard to this clone: No antigen is known for it. The read halts 3 residues ahead of the CDR3 end, with the missing end drawn from the germline J gene.

The CDR3 spans 15 residues, from the cysteine through the phenylalanine. The DNA has 36 bases, all within the CDR3, and is read from base 1. V and J are trimmed by 5 bases and 1 base, and the gene matches miss 10 bases of the junction. The germline V gene (reference sequence) gives CDR1 as DFQATT and CDR2 as SNEGSKA. Every participant had a single incident cervical HPV16 infection, and prevalent HPV16 infections were excluded. Cervical HPV DNA was detected with MY09/MY11 PCR, and genotyping was done with dot-blot hybridization. Roughly 16 mL of heparinized blood were centrifuged, and the buffy coat was split into aliquots, frozen at -30 degrees C, and then kept at -80 degrees C. Genomic DNA was extracted from buffy coat specimens using QIAGEN kits. The immunoSEQ assay used multiplex PCR to amplify TCR beta CDR3 regions from an average of approximately 1,100 ng of genomic DNA per sample. The assay corrected primer bias using a complete synthetic TCR repertoire to establish an amplification baseline. Amplicons were sequenced on the Illumina platform. The original pipeline was this. Sequences were error-corrected by clustering with frequency ratios and a modified nearest-neighbor algorithm, then analyzed in the immunoSEQ Analyzer with IMGT gene definitions. At each rarefaction depth, TCR richness and evenness were averaged across 20 rarefaction repeats, and any sample with fewer sequences than the depth was left out. V, D and J gene relative abundances were compared between groups with Wilcoxon rank sum tests, applying FDR correction. Blinded duplicates gave an intraclass correlation of approximately 96% for TCR richness and an average of roughly 76% across over 65 gene segments. TCRdb took over this immuneACCESS table, retaining in-frame rearrangements with V and J assigned. Such tables are incomplete; in checked studies, under half of the missing clones stem from an unresolved V gene, and the remainder is unexplained. D and trimming come from the DNA, and the V and J calls and clone size come from that table. The table for this sample lists some 30,000 clones. Together, the top ten hold approximately 3% of the sample.

The rearrangement joined TRBV20-1 to TRBJ1-2, and TRBD1 aligns with 7 junction nucleotides. Sequencing was carried out using blood buffy coat. The TCR comes from a woman aged 18-69 years with a cervical HPV16 infection that either progressed to CIN3+ or cleared (not recorded which). The DNA read from the CDR3 is TGCAGTGCTGAAGGACAGGTGGGCTTTAACTATGGC. It translates as CSAEGQVGFNYG. The entire CDR3 protein reads CSAEGQVGFNYGYTF.